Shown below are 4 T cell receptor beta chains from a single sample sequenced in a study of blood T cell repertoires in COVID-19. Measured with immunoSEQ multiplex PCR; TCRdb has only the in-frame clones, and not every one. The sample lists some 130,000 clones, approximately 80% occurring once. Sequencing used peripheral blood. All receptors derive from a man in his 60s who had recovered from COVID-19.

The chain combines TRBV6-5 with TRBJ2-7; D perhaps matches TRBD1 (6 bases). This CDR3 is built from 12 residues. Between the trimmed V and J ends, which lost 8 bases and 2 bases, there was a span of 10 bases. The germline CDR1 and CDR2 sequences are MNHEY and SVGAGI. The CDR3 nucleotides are TGTGCCAGCCGGGACAAAGCCTACGAGCAGTACTTC. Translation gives CASRDKAYEQYF.

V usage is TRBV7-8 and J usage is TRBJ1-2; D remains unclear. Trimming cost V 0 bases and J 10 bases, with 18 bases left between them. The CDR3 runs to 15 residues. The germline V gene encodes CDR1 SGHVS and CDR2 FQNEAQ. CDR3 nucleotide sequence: TGTGCCAGCAGCTTAGCGATAGGCAGGTCCGATCCCTACACCTTC. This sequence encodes CASSLAIGRSDPYTF.

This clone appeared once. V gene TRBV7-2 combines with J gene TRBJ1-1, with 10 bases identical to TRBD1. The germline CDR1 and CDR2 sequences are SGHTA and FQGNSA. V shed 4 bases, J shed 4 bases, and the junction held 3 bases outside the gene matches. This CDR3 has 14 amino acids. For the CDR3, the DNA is TGTGCCAGCAGCTCATGGACAGGGGGCACTGAAGCTTTCTTT. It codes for CASSSWTGGTEAFF. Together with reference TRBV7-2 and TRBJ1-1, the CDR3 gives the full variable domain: GAGVSQSPSNKVTEKGKDVELRCDPISGHTALYWYRQSLGQGLEFLIYFQGNSAPDKSGLPSDRFSAERTGGSVSTLTIQRTQQEDSAVYLCASSSWTGGTEAFFGQGTRLTVV.

In DNA, the CDR3 is TGTGCCAGCAGTTGGAACAGAAACTACGAGCAGTACTTC. Translation gives CASSWNRNYEQYF. The chain joins TRBV6-2 or TRBV6-3 to TRBJ2-7; no clear D. The CDR3 contains 13 residues. Looked up from germline, CDR1 is MNHEY and CDR2 is SVGEGT. V shed 4 bases and J shed 3 bases, with 10 bases lying between them.